This TCR beta chain came from a study of identical twins. This clonotype was seen repeatedly, ten times or more. With V trimmed by 7 bases and J by 3 bases, 7 bases remained unmatched. This CDR3 has 15 amino acids. TCRdb passed the 5' RACE reads through MiXCR, listing each CDR3 protein once. The sample has about 890,000 distinct CDR3 sequences, roughly an eighth seen once. The same data also went into a second study, on yellow fever vaccine responses in identical twins.

The V call is TRBV12-3 or TRBV12-4, the J call TRBJ2-2, with 8 bases fitting TRBD2. Specimen: PBMCs. This TCR was sampled from a young woman in good health. This CDR3 reads CASTIGGVDTGELFF. CDR3 sequence (DNA): TGTGCCAGCACTATCGGGGGGGTGGACACCGGGGAGCTGTTTTTT.